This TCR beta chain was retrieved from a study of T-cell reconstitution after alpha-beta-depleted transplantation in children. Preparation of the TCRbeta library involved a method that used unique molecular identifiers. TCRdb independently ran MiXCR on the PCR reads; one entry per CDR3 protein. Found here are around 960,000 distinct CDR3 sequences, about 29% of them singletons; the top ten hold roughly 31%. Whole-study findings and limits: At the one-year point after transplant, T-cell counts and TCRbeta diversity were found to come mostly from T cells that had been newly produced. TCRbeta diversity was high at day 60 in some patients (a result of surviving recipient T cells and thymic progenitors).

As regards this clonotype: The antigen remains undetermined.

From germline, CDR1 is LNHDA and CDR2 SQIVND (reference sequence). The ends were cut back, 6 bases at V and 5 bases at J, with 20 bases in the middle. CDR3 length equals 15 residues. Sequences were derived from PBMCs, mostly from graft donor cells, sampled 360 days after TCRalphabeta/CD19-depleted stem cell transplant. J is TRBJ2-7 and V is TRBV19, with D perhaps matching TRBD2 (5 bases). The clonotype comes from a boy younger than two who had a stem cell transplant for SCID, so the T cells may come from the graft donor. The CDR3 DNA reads TGTGCCAGTAGCCCAGGACTGCTGGGTCCAAACGAGCAGTACTTC. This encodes CASSPGLLGPNEQYF.